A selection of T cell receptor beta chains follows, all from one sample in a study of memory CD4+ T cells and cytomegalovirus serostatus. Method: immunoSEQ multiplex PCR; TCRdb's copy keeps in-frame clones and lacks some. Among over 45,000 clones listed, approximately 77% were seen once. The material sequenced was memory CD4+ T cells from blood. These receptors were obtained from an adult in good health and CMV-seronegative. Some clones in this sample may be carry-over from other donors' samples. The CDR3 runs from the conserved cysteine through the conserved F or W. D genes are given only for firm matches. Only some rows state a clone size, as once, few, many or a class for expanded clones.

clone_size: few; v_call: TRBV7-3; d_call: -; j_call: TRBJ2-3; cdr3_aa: CASSLSGLGTDTQYF; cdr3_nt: TGTGCCAGCAGCTTAAGCGGATTAGGGACAGATACGCAGTATTTT
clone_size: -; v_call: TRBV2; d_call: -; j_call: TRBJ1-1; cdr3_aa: CASSGQVANTEAFF; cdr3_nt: TGTGCCAGCAGTGGACAGGTAGCGAACACTGAAGCTTTCTTT
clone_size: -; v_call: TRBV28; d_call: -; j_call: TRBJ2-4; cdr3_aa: CASSFPGEDIQYF; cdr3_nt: TGTGCCAGCAGCTTCCCCGGGGAGGACATTCAGTACTTC
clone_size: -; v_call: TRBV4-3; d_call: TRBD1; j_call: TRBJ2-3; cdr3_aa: CASSQDPSRGFGDTQYF; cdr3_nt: TGCGCCAGCAGCCAAGACCCCTCCAGGGGGTTTGGAGATACGCAGTATTTT
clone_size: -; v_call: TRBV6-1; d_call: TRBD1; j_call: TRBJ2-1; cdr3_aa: CASSEAFGTGIHSSYNEQFF; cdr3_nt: TGTGCCAGCAGTGAAGCGTTTGGGACAGGGATCCACAGCTCCTACAATGAGCAGTTCTTC
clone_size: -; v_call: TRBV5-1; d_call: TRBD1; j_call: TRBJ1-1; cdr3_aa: CASSGRQGGDTEAFF; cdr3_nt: TGCGCCAGCAGCGGTCGACAGGGTGGGGACACTGAAGCTTTCTTT
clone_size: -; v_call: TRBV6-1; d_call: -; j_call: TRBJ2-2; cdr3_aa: CASSEARLTSTGELFF; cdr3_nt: TGTGCCAGCAGTGAAGCTCGGCTGACATCCACCGGGGAGCTGTTTTTT
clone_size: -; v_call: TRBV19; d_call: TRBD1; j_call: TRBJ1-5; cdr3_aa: CASSNTGTGGSQPQHF; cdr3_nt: TGTGCCAGTAGTAACACCGGGACAGGGGGCTCTCAGCCCCAGCATTTT
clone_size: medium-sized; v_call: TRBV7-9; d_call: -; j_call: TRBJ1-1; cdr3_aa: CASSLGTGRITEAFF; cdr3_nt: TGTGCCAGCAGCTTGGGAACAGGGAGGATCACTGAAGCTTTCTTT
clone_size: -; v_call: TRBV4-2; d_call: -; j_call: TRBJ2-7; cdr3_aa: CASSQEVRSYEQYF; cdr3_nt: TGTGCCAGCAGCCAAGAGGTCCGATCCTACGAGCAGTACTTC
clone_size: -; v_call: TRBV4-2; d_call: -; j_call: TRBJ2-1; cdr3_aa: CASSPGRTGLNEQFF; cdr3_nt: TGTGCCAGCAGCCCCGGTCGGACGGGCCTCAATGAGCAGTTCTTC
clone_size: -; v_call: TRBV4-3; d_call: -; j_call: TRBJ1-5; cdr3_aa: CASSQDRGTGVGNQPQHF; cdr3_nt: TGCGCCAGCAGCCAAGACAGGGGCACAGGAGTTGGCAATCAGCCCCAGCATTTT
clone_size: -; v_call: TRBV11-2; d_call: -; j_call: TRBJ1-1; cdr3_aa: CASSFWGSGANTEAFF; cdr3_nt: TGTGCCAGCAGCTTCTGGGGGTCAGGGGCGAACACTGAAGCTTTCTTT
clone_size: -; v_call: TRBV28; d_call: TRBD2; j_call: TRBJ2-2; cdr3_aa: CASSPTKLAGTDGELFF; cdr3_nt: TGTGCCAGCAGTCCCACAAAACTAGCGGGAACTGACGGGGAGCTGTTTTTT
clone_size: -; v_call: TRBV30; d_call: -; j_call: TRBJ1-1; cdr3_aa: CAWMRVETEAFF; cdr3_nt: TGTGCCTGGATGAGGGTGGAAACTGAAGCTTTCTTT
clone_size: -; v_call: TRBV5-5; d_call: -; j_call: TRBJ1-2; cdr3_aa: CASSLGSEAGYTF; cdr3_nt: TGTGCCAGCAGCTTGGGTTCGGAGGCTGGATACACCTTC
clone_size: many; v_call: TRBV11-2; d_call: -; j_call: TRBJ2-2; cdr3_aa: CATRGGNTGELFF; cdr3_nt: TGTGCGACGAGGGGGGGCAACACCGGGGAGCTGTTTTTT
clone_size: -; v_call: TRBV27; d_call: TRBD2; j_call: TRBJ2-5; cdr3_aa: CASSPGVVAGGLETQYF; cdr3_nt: TGTGCCAGCAGCCCAGGAGTAGTAGCGGGAGGACTAGAGACCCAGTACTTC
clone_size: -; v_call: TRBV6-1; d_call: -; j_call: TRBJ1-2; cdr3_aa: CASSNLGTDYGYTF; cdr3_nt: TGTGCCAGCAGTAACCTAGGGACCGATTATGGCTACACCTTC
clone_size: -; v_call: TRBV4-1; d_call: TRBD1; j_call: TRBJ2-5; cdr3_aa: CASSQDRQGETQYF; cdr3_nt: TGCGCCAGCAGCCAAGATCGACAGGGAGAGACCCAGTACTTC
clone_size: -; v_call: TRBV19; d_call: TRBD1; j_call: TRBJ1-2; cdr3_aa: CASSPRQGYGYTF; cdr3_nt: TGTGCCAGTAGTCCACGACAGGGCTATGGCTACACCTTC
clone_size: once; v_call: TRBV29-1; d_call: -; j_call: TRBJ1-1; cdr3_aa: CSAGTVNTEAFF; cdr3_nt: TGCAGCGCTGGGACGGTGAACACTGAAGCTTTCTTT
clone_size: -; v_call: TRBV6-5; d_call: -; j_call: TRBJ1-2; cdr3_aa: CASSYSGGGGYTF; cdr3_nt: TGTGCCAGCAGTTACTCCGGAGGGGGAGGCTACACCTTC
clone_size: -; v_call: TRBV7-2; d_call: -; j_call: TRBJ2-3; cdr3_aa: CASSPARGGTQYF; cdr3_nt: TGTGCCAGCAGCCCGGCGCGAGGAGGGACGCAGTATTTT
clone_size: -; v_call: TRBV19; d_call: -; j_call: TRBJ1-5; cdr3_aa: CASRSRQDNQPQHF; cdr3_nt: TGTGCCAGTCGCTCAAGGCAGGACAATCAGCCCCAGCATTTT
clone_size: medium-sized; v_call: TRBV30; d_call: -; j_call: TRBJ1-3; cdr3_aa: CAWSGGHRSSGNTIYF; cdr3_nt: TGTGCCTGGAGCGGAGGACACAGAAGCTCTGGAAACACCATATATTTT
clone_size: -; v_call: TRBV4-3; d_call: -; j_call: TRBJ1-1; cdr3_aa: CASSQQVNTEAFF; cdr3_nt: TGCGCCAGCAGCCAGCAGGTAAACACTGAAGCTTTCTTT
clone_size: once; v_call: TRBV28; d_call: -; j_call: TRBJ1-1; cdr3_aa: CASSLSNTEAFF; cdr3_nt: TGTGCCAGCAGTTTGTCGAACACTGAAGCTTTCTTT
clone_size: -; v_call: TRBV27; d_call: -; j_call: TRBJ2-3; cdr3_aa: CASSLSGLSTDTQYF; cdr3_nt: TGTGCCAGCAGTTTATCAGGGCTTAGCACAGATACGCAGTATTTT
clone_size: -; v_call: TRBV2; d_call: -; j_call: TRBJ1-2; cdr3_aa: CASSEGRRSGYTF; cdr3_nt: TGTGCCAGCAGTGAAGGAAGGCGTAGTGGCTACACCTTC
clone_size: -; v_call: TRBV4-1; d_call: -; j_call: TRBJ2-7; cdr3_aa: CASSQEPGLAAGEQYF; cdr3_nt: TGCGCCAGCAGCCAAGAACCGGGACTCGCGGCGGGGGAGCAGTACTTC
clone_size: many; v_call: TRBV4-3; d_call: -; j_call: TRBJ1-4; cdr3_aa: CASSQDLGGKLFF; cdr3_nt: TGCGCCAGCAGCCAAGATCTTGGCGGGAAACTGTTTTTT
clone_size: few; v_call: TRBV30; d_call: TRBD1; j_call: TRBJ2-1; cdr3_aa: CAWSAGDRGYLWQFF; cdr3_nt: TGTGCCTGGAGTGCGGGGGACAGGGGGTATCTTTGGCAGTTCTTC
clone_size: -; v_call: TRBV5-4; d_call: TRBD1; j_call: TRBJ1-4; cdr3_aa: CASSRQGERVRELFF; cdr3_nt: TGTGCCAGCAGCCGACAGGGAGAAAGGGTCCGGGAACTGTTTTTT
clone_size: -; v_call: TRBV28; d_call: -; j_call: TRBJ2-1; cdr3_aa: CASTLRGWGEQFF; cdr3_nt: TGTGCCAGCACTCTTCGAGGGTGGGGGGAGCAGTTCTTC
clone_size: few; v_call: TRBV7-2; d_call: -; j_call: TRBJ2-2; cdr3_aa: CASSLASAGELFF; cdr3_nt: TGTGCCAGCAGCTTAGCGAGCGCCGGGGAGCTGTTTTTT
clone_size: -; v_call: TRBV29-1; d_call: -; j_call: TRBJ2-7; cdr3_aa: CSTKAGPLTYEQYF; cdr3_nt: TGCAGCACCAAGGCCGGCCCCTTAACCTACGAGCAGTACTTC
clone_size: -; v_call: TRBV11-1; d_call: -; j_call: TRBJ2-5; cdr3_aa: CASSFQETQYF; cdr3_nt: TGTGCCAGCAGCTTCCAAGAGACCCAGTACTTC
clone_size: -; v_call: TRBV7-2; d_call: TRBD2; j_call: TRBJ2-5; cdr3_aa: CASSFGLAGGAQTQYF; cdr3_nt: TGTGCCAGCAGCTTCGGACTAGCGGGAGGTGCGCAGACCCAGTACTTC
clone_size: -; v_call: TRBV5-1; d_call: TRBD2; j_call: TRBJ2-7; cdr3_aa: CASSVRTSGRVEQYF; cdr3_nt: TGCGCCAGCAGCGTCCGGACTAGCGGGAGGGTCGAGCAGTACTTC
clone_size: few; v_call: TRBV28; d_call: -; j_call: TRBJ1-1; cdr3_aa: CASSLLPVEAFF; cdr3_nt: TGTGCCAGCAGTTTATTACCAGTTGAAGCTTTCTTT
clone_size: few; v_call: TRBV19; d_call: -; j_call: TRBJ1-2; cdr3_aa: CASSPRDIYGYTF; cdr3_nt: TGTGCCAGTAGTCCGAGGGACATCTATGGCTACACCTTC
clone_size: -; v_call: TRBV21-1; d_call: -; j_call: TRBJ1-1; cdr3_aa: CASRKHPKEGRTMNTEAFF; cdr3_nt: TGTGCCAGCAGAAAACACCCTAAAGAAGGCAGGACCATGAACACTGAAGCTTTCTTT
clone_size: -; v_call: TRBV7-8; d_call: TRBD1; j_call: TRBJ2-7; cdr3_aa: CASSLGSDRDEQYF; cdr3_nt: TGTGCCAGCAGCTTAGGGTCGGACAGGGACGAGCAGTACTTC
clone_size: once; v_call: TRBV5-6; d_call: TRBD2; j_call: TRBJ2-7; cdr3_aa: CASSLAGDGYEQYF; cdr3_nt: TGTGCCAGCAGTCTAGCGGGAGACGGGTACGAGCAGTACTTC
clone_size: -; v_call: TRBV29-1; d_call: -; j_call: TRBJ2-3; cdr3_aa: CSVRGTKSNADTQYF; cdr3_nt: TGCAGCGTGAGGGGCACTAAATCAAACGCAGATACGCAGTATTTT
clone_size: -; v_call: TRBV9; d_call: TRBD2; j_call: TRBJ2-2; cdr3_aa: CASSVASGNTGELFF; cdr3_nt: TGTGCCAGCAGCGTAGCTAGCGGGAACACCGGGGAGCTGTTTTTT
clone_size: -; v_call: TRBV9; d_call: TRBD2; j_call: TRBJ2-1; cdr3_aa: CASSAGTSGRFEQFF; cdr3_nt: TGTGCCAGCAGCGCCGGGACTAGCGGGAGATTTGAGCAGTTCTTC
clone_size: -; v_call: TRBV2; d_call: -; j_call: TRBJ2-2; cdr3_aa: CASRGWRSNTGELFF; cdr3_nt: TGTGCCAGCAGGGGTTGGCGGTCGAACACCGGGGAGCTGTTTTTT